This paragraph reports one T cell receptor (beta chain). Sequenced by immunoSEQ multiplex PCR; TCRdb stores in-frame clones only, minus some. The sample lists about 79,000 clones; 80% to 90% were seen once. These data come from a study of OX40 agonist ivuxolimab in advanced cancers. Looking at the study overall: Ivuxolimab, which is an agonistic anti-OX40 (CD134) antibody, was administered to the patients.

The CDR3 contains 17 residues. Looked up from germline, CDR1 is SGHTS and CDR2 is YDEGEE. With V trimmed by 0 bases and J by 1 base, 8 bases remained unmatched. The specimen was CD4+ or CD8+ T cells sorted from blood, collected in a trial of the OX40 agonist ivuxolimab. This clonotype originated in an adult with an advanced solid tumor such as melanoma, head and neck, liver or kidney cancer. The V call is TRBV5-8, the J call TRBJ2-3, with TRBD2 identical over 7 bases. For the CDR3, the DNA is TGTGCCAGCAGCTTGGTTGGGAGGGGCCGAGGCACAGATACGCAGTATTTT. Amino acid sequence: CASSLVGRGRGTDTQYF.